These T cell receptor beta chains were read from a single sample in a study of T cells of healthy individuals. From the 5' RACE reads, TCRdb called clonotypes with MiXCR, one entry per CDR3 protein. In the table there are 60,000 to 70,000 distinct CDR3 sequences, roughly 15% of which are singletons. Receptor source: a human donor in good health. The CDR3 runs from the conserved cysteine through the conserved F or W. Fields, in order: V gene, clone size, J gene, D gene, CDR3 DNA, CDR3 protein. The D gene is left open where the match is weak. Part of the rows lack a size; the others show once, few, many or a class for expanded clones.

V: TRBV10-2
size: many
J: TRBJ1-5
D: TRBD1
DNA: TGCGCCAGCACAGGGACAGTTAGCAATCAGCCCCAGCATTTT
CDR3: CASTGTVSNQPQHF

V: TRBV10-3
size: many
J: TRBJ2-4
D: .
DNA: TGTGCCATCAGTGAAGCAGGGGACGGAAACATTCAGTACTTC
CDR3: CAISEAGDGNIQYF

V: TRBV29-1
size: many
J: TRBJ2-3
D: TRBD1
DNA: TGCAGCGTCCGTCCCGGGACAGGGGCAGATACGCAGTATTTT
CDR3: CSVRPGTGADTQYF

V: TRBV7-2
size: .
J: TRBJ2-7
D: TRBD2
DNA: TGTGCCAGCAGGACTAGCGGGGTCTACGAGCAGTACTTC
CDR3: CASRTSGVYEQYF

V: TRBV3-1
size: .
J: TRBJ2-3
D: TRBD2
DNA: TGTGCCAGCAGCCAAGAGGGGCGCGGGGGGCTTCCCACAGATACGCAGTATTTT
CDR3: CASSQEGRGGLPTDTQYF

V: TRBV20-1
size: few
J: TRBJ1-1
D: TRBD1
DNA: TGCAGTGCAAATTGGGACAGGGGATTCCACACTGAAGCTTTCTTT
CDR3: CSANWDRGFHTEAFF

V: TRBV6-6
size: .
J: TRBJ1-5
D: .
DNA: TGTGCCAGCAGAAAGGGACGCCTTAGCAATCAGCCCCAGCATTTT
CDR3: CASRKGRLSNQPQHF

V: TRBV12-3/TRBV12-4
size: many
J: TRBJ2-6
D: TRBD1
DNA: TGTGCCAGCAGTGGGACAGGGGGGGCTGGGGCCAACGTCCTGACTTTC
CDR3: CASSGTGGAGANVLTF

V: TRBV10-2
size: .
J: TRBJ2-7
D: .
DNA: TGCGCCAGCGGCGAACTTCCAGGGTACGAGCAGTACTTC
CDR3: CASGELPGYEQYF

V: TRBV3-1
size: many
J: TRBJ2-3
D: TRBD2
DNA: TGTGCCAGCAGCCTAGCGGGTTTAAGTCCAGATACGCAGTATTTT
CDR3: CASSLAGLSPDTQYF

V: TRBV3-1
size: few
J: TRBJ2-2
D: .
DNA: TGTGCCAGCAGCCATGGGACAATCGGCGGGGAGCTGTTTTTT
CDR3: CASSHGTIGGELFF

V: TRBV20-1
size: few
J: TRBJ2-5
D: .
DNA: TGCAGTGCTGGTAGCGGCATACAAGAGACCCAGTACTTC
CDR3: CSAGSGIQETQYF

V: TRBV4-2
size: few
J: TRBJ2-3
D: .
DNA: TGTGCCAGCAGCCAAGAATGGGGTGTAGGGGCAGATACGCAGTATTTT
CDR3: CASSQEWGVGADTQYF

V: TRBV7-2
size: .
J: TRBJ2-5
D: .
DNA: TGTGCCAGCAGCTGGAAAACTGGGGAGACCCAGTACTTC
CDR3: CASSWKTGETQYF

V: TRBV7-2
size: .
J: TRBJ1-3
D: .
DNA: TGTGCCAGCAGCTTAGACCACAGACTAGGAAACACCATATATTTT
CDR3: CASSLDHRLGNTIYF

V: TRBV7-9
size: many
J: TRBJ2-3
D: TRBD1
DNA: TGTGCCAGCAGCTTACCCCCTGGACAGGTCTCGATCTTTACTAGCACAGATACGCAGTATTTT
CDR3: CASSLPPGQVSIFTSTDTQYF

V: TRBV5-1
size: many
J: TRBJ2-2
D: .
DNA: TGCGCCAGCAGCTTTTACGGTACCTACACCGGGGAGCTGTTTTTT
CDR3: CASSFYGTYTGELFF

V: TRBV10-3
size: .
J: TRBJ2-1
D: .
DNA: TGTGCCATCAAAGCGACGGGGTCGATTTTTGAGCAGTTCTTC
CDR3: CAIKATGSIFEQFF

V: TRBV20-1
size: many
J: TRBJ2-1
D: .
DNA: TGCAGTGCTAGAGACCGGCGCGCGCAGTTCTTC
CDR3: CSARDRRAQFF

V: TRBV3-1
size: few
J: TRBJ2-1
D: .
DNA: TGTGCCAGCAGCCCGTCTGGGGGATCCTACAATGAGCAGTTCTTC
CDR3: CASSPSGGSYNEQFF

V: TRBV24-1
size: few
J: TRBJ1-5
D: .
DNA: TGTGCCACCAGTGACCGGGACGGTAGCAATCAGCCCCAGCATTTT
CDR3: CATSDRDGSNQPQHF

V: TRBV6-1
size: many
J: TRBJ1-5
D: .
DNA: TGTGCCAGCAGTGATCTATGGCTGGGGCCCAATCAGCCCCAGCATTTT
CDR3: CASSDLWLGPNQPQHF

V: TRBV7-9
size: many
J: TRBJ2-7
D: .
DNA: TGTGCCGTCCCCCGGAAGGGTCGGGCATACGAGCAGTACTTC
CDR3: CAVPRKGRAYEQYF

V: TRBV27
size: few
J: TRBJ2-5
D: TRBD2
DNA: TGTGCCAGCAGTTTAGGGGTAGCGGGGGCGGGAGAGACCCAGTACTTC
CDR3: CASSLGVAGAGETQYF

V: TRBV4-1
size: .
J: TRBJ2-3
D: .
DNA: TGCGCCAGCAGCCGCAGGGGCTCTAGCACAGATACGCAGTATTTT
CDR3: CASSRRGSSTDTQYF

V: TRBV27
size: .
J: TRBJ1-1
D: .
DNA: TGTGCCAGCAGTTGGTGGCAGGGCTCGAACACTGAAGCTTTCTTT
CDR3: CASSWWQGSNTEAFF

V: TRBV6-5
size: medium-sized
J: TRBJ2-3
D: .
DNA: TGTGCCAGCAGCAAGACCCGGGACACAACCACAGATACGCAGTATTTT
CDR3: CASSKTRDTTTDTQYF

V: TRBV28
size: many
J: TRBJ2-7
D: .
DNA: TGTGCCAGCGGGGAAGGTAGCCTAGCCTACGAGCAGTACTTC
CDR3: CASGEGSLAYEQYF

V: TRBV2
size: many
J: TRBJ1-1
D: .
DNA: TGTGCCAGCAGGGGACTCGACTTGAACACTGAAGCTTTCTTT
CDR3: CASRGLDLNTEAFF

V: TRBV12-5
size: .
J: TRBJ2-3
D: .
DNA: TGTGCTAGTGGTTTTATGGGGGGTACTAGCACAGATACGCAGTATTTT
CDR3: CASGFMGGTSTDTQYF

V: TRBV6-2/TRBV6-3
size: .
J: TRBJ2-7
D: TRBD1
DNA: TGTGCCAGCAGTCGTCGGGACAGTTACTACGAGCAGTACTTC
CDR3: CASSRRDSYYEQYF

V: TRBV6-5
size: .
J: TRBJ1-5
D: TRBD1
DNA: TGTGCCAGCAGACCCACAGGGGGTAGCAATCAGCCCCAGCATTTT
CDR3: CASRPTGGSNQPQHF

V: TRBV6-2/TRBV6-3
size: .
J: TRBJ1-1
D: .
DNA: TGTGCCAGCAGTTACTCGAGTTTGGGGGCTCCTGAAGCTTTCTTT
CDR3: CASSYSSLGAPEAFF

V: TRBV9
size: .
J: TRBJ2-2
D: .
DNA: TGTGCCAGCAGAGGACTCGGGGCCGGGGAGCTGTTTTTT
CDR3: CASRGLGAGELFF

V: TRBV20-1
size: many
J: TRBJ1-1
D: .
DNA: TGCAGTGCTCAAAGGAGGGGACTTTTCAGAGAAGCTTTCTTT
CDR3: CSAQRRGLFREAFF

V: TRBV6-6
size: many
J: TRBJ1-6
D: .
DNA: TGTGCCAGCAGTTACAGGGCAGGTAGTTCACCCCTCCACTTT
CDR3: CASSYRAGSSPLHF

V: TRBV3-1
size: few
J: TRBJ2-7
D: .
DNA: TGTGCCAGCAGCCAAGATACGACAGCTTACTCCTACGAGCAGTACTTC
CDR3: CASSQDTTAYSYEQYF

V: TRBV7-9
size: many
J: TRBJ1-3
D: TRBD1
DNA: TGTGCCAGCAGCCCTCCGGGACAGGCCTCTGGAAACACCATATATTTT
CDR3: CASSPPGQASGNTIYF

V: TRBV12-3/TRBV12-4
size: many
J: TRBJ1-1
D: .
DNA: TGTGCCAGCAGTCTTATCAATGGGGGAGCTTTCTTT
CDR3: CASSLINGGAFF

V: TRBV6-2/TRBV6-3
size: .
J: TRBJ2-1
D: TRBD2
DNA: TGTGCCAGCAGGAGGCCGGGGACTAGTAACCACAATGAGCAGTTCTTC
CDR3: CASRRPGTSNHNEQFF

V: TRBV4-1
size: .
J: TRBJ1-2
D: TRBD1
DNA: TGCGCCAGCAGCCAAAGGCAGGGGGACCGGTATGGCTACACCTTC
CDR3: CASSQRQGDRYGYTF

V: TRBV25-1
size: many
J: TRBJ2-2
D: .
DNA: TGTGCCAGCAGGGACAGCAACACCGGGGAGCTGTTTTTT
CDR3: CASRDSNTGELFF

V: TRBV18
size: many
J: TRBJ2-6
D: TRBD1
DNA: TGTGCCAGCTCCGGACAGGGGACGGGCGGGGCCAACGTCCTGACTTTC
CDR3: CASSGQGTGGANVLTF

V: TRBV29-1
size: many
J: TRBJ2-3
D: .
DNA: TGCAGCGTTGACCCCTTCGTGGGAGATACGCAGTATTTT
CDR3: CSVDPFVGDTQYF

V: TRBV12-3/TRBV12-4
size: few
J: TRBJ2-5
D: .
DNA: TGTGCCAGCAGCCCCTTCGGGGGTCCAGAGACCCAGTACTTC
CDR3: CASSPFGGPETQYF

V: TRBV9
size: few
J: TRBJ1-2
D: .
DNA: TGTGCCAGCAGCGAGTTTGGGGCGGGGGGCACCGGCTACACCTTC
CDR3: CASSEFGAGGTGYTF

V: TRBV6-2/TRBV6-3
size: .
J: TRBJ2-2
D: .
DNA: TGTGCCAGCAGTTTAGTGGTAGTACCCGGGGAGCTGTTTTTT
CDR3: CASSLVVVPGELFF

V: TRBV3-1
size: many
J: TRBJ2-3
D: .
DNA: TGTGCCAGCAGCCAAGATCGGGGGTCACCCTCGCGTACGCAGTATTTT
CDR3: CASSQDRGSPSRTQYF

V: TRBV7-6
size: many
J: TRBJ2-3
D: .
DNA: TGTGCCAGCAGCCAGACAGACCCCACAGATACGCAGTATTTT
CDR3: CASSQTDPTDTQYF

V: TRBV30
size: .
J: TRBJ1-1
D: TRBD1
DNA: TGTGCCTGGGCAAGACAGGGGGACACTGAAGCTTTCTTT
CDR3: CAWARQGDTEAFF

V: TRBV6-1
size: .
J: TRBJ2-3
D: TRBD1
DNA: TGTGCCAGCAGTCTACAGGGGGTGTACACAGATACGCAGTATTTT
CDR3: CASSLQGVYTDTQYF

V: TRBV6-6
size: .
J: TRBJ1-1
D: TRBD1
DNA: TGTGCCACCACAGGGGGCGGAACTGAAGCTTTCTTT
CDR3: CATTGGGTEAFF

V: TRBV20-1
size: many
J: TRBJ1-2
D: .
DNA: TGCAGTGCAACCGGGACTGTTAACTATGGCTACACCTTC
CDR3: CSATGTVNYGYTF

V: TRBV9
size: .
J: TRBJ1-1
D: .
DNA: TGTGCCAGCAGCGTGGGGGGCCCCAACACTGAAGCTTTCTTT
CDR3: CASSVGGPNTEAFF

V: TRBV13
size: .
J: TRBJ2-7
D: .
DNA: TGTGCCAGCAGCTTCTCTTCAGCCCGACGCGGGTACGAGCAGTACTTC
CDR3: CASSFSSARRGYEQYF

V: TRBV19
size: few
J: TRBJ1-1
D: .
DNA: TGTGCCAGTAGTATTTCCTGGTTGCAGGGTAGTTTGGGCACTGAAGCTTTCTTT
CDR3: CASSISWLQGSLGTEAFF

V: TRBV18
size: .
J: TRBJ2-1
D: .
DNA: TGTGCCAGCTCACCACCGGTCGACACCCCATTACGGTACAATGAGCAGTTCTTC
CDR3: CASSPPVDTPLRYNEQFF

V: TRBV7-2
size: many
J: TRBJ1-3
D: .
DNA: TGTGCCAGCAGCCCCCGGGAGTCGGCTGGAAACACCATATATTTT
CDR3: CASSPRESAGNTIYF